What follows are 14 T cell receptor beta chains derived from one specimen sequenced in a study of T-cell reconstitution after alpha-beta-depleted transplantation in children. It was with unique molecular identifiers that the TCRbeta library was prepared. TCRdb reprocessed the PCR reads via MiXCR and lists one record per CDR3 protein. This table holds under 450,000 distinct CDR3 sequences, under 20% found once. The source was PBMCs, mostly from graft donor cells, collected 360 days after TCRalphabeta/CD19-depleted stem cell transplant. These receptors were obtained from a boy in the first two years of life who had a stem cell transplant for Wiskott-Aldrich syndrome, so the T cells may come from the graft donor.

In its sample, this clonotype was seen a few times. V and J are TRBV3-1 and TRBJ1-2; 8 bases fit TRBD1. V trimming: 5 bases; J trimming: 5 bases; junction bases outside the gene matches: 10. CDR1 is LGHDT and CDR2 is YNNKEL in the germline V gene (reference sequence). This CDR3 region has 15 residues. The CDR3 DNA follows: TGTGCCAGCAGCGGACAGGGACGTTATTCTTATGGCTACACCTTC. It specifies CASSGQGRYSYGYTF.

In its sample, this clonotype was seen a few times. J is TRBJ1-1 and V is TRBV27; D is unclear. V lost 3 bases to trimming and J lost 4 bases, with 9 bases between them. The CDR3 length is 13 residues. Germline CDR1 and CDR2: MNHEY and SMNVEV (reference sequence). CDR3 sequence reads: CASSFGRGTEAFF. The CDR3 DNA reads as TGTGCCAGCAGTTTTGGACGGGGCACTGAAGCTTTCTTT.

This clonotype turned up a few times. The rearrangement joins TRBV7-2 to TRBJ2-2; maybe TRBD2 (5 bases). V was pared by 2 bases and J by 4 bases, with 11 bases between. The CDR3 length is 15 residues. Germline V gives CDR1 SGHTA, CDR2 FQGNSA. In DNA, the CDR3 is TGTGCCAGCAGCTTATTTACGGGGTCCACCGGGGAGCTGTTTTTT. Residues: CASSLFTGSTGELFF. The full variable domain, its missing parts supplied by reference TRBV7-2 and TRBJ2-2, is GAGVSQSPSNKVTEKGKDVELRCDPISGHTALYWYRQSLGQGLEFLIYFQGNSAPDKSGLPSDRFSAERTGGSVSTLTIQRTQQEDSAVYLCASSLFTGSTGELFFGEGSRLTVL.

This clonotype was observed a few times. The chain couples TRBV20-1 to TRBJ2-5; either TRBD1 or TRBD2 may fit D (5 bases each). Germline V gives CDR1 DFQATT, CDR2 SNEGSKA (reference sequence). CDR3 length: 15 amino acids. V was pared by 1 base and J by 5 bases, with 17 bases between. The CDR3 region is CSARGQRPYRETQYF. Written as DNA, the CDR3 is TGCAGTGCTAGAGGCCAGCGGCCCTACAGGGAGACCCAGTACTTC.

This clonotype was counted between two and nine times. V usage is TRBV5-1 and J usage is TRBJ2-1; no clear D gene. This CDR3 has 16 residues. CDR1 is SGHRS and CDR2 is YFSETQ in the germline V gene. Trimming shortened V by 5 bases and J by 0 bases, and 15 bases separated the two germline ends. The DNA of the CDR3 is TGCGCCAGCAGGCAACAACGACCCCACTCCTACAATGAGCAGTTCTTC. This translates into CASRQQRPHSYNEQFF.

This clonotype was seen only a few times. The V and J genes are TRBV7-2 and TRBJ2-1, with TRBD2 matching over 9 bases. With V trimmed by 1 base and J by 3 bases, 1 base remained unmatched. The CDR3 length is 15 residues. CDR1 and CDR2 (germline): SGHTA, FQGNSA. The CDR3 here is CASSLGGGVYNEQFF. The DNA of the CDR3 is TGTGCCAGCAGCTTAGGCGGGGGGGTCTACAATGAGCAGTTCTTC.

V and J are TRBV7-6 and TRBJ2-3; D is possibly TRBD2 (5 bases). V was trimmed by 1 base and J by 1 base, leaving 15 bases between them. The CDR3 extends over 17 amino acids. Germline V gene data show CDR1 as SGHVS and CDR2 as FNYEAQ. The CDR3 loop reads CASSLGLTRLRTDTQYF. CDR3 DNA: TGTGCCAGCAGCTTAGGATTAACTAGACTCCGCACAGATACGCAGTATTTT. The entire variable domain, with the rest obtained from reference TRBV7-6 and TRBJ2-3, is as follows: GAGVSQSPRYKVTKRGQDVALRCDPISGHVSLYWYRQALGQGPEFLTYFNYEAQQDKSGLPNDRFSAERPEGSISTLTIQRTEQRDSAMYRCASSLGLTRLRTDTQYFGPGTRLTVL.

The sample holds a few counts of this clonotype. The chain couples TRBV9 to TRBJ1-2; D is undetermined. The CDR3 has 15 residues. Trimming stripped 0 bases from V and 1 base from J, with 10 bases between. Per the germline V gene, CDR1 is SGDLS and CDR2 is YYNGEE. As DNA, the CDR3 is TGTGCCAGCAGCGTAGACCCAACCCATAACTATGGCTACACCTTC. Translating gives CASSVDPTHNYGYTF.

The chain couples TRBV12-3 or TRBV12-4 to TRBJ1-5; maybe TRBD1 (5 bases). The CDR3 runs 17 residues. The V and J ends lost 4 bases and 2 bases respectively, with 18 bases between them. The CDR3 sequence: CASSSERDGAGNQPQHF. In DNA, the CDR3 is TGTGCCAGCAGTTCAGAACGAGACGGGGCAGGCAATCAGCCCCAGCATTTT.

This clonotype has a handful of counts. Written as DNA, the CDR3 is TGTGCCAGCAACATTTGGGACAGGGCCTACGAGCAGTACTTC. Its translation is CASNIWDRAYEQYF. The chain recombines TRBV28 with TRBJ2-7; 9 bases line up with TRBD1. This CDR3 has 14 residues. V lost 7 bases to trimming and J lost 2 bases; unmatched junction nucleotides: 6. From germline, CDR1 is MDHEN and CDR2 SYDVKM. The whole variable domain, remainder taken from reference TRBV28 and TRBJ2-7, is DVKVTQSSRYLVKRTGEKVFLECVQDMDHENMFWYRQDPGLGLRLIYFSYDVKMKEKGDIPEGYSVSREKKERFSLILESASTNQTSMYLCASNIWDRAYEQYFGPGTRLTVT.

This chain uses TRBV5-5 with TRBJ2-5, with D perhaps matching TRBD2 (5 bases). The CDR3 length is 13 residues. The V end lost 2 bases, the J end lost 5 bases, and 10 bases lay between the germline ends. CDR1 is SGHKS, CDR2 YYEKEE, per germline (reference sequence). CDR3 in DNA: TGTGCCAGCAGCTTAAGAGGGATCGAGACCCAGTACTTC. Its translation is CASSLRGIETQYF.

This chain links TRBV12-3 or TRBV12-4 with TRBJ2-2; possibly TRBD2 for D (5 bases). V lost 9 bases and J lost 7, with 15 bases in between. This CDR3 has 13 residues. The CDR3 region has the DNA TGTGCCAGTAACATTGCACGGGGCGGGGAGCTGTTTTTT. It specifies CASNIARGGELFF.

The genes are TRBV5-1 and TRBJ2-1; D is perhaps TRBD1 or TRBD2 (6 bases each). V was cut by 4 bases and J by 2 bases, with 22 bases left in between. Looked up from germline, CDR1 is SGHRS and CDR2 is YFSETQ. CDR3 length: 18 amino acids. The CDR3 loop reads CASSLTGGTIITYNEQFF. In DNA, the CDR3 is TGCGCCAGCAGCCTGACAGGAGGGACAATTATCACCTACAATGAGCAGTTCTTC.

This clonotype has more than one count but fewer than ten. The rearrangement uses TRBV5-8 and TRBJ2-1, with 8 positions matching TRBD2. J was trimmed by 2 bases and V by 4 bases; bases with no gene match: 5. The CDR3 is 15 residues long. Germline V CDR1 and CDR2: SGHTS, YDEGEE. As DNA, the CDR3 is TGTGCCAGCAGCGCCGGGACTAGGGCCTACAATGAGCAGTTCTTC. This translates into CASSAGTRAYNEQFF.